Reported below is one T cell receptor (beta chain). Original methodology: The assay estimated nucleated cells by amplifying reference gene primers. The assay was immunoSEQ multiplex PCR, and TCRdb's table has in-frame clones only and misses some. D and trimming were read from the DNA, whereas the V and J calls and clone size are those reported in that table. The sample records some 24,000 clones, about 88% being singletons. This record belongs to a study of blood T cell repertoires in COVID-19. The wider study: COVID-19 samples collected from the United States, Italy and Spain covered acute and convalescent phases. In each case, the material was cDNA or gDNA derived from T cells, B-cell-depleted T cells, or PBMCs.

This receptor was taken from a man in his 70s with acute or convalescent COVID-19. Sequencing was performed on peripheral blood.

The chain's CDR3 is CASSQPGAVEETQYF. The CDR3 DNA reads TGTGCCAGCAGCCAGCCGGGAGCCGTCGAAGAGACCCAGTACTTC. V and J are TRBV3-1 (or the pseudogene TRBV3-2) and TRBJ2-5; D is perhaps TRBD2 (6 bases). V lost 3 bases and J 3 bases, leaving 14 bases between the germline ends. CDR3 size: 15 residues. Per the germline V gene, CDR1 is LGHDT and CDR2 is YNNKEL (reference sequence).